These T cell receptor beta chains were read from a single sample in a study of blood T cell repertoires in COVID-19. Libraries were prepared by immunoSEQ multiplex PCR; TCRdb keeps only in-frame clonotypes and omits some of them. Seen here are under 400,000 clones, roughly 86% observed once, and the top ten hold 8.5% to 12%. The sequencing sample was made of peripheral blood. The receptors here all came from a woman aged 25 to 39 with COVID-19, enrolled during active disease. Each CDR3 is given without its conserved first and last residue. Size is stated for part of the rows, as once, few or many counts, or as a class when the clone is expanded.

clone_size j_call v_call cdr3_aa
- TRBJ1-2 TRBV11-2 ASSWDRNYGYT
- TRBJ2-3 TRBV6-5 ASSIPGQGWDTQY
- TRBJ1-4 TRBV30 AWSGSEKLF
- TRBJ2-7 TRBV19 ASSYRVSYEQY
- TRBJ2-3 TRBV11-3 ASSSLTTDTQY
- TRBJ1-1 TRBV7-2 ASSLQGAEAF
- TRBJ1-3 TRBV19 ASSSGQGRNTIY
- TRBJ1-5 TRBV27 ASSPRYGLYSNQPQH
- TRBJ1-2 TRBV28 ASSTAGRRASGYT
- TRBJ1-2 TRBV5-5 ASSPGQNYGYT
few TRBJ1-3 TRBV25-1 ASSDRLRGTIY
- TRBJ2-5 TRBV7-8 ASSWGTGAPRGETQY
- TRBJ2-7 TRBV19 ASKGAPYYEQY
- TRBJ2-1 TRBV18 ASSQRVYSYNEQF
- TRBJ2-2 TRBV9 ASSRREGGTGELF
- TRBJ2-5 TRBV2 ASTGLAGIQETQY
- TRBJ2-7 TRBV12-3/TRBV12-4 ASSLALGREQY
once TRBJ1-5 TRBV28 ASSLPTGGRQPQH
- TRBJ2-1 TRBV4-3 ASSQDQRGSSYNEQF
few TRBJ2-2 TRBV19 ASSPLTTSSGELF
- TRBJ2-1 TRBV19 ASSTGLAGGPYNEQF
- TRBJ2-1 TRBV7-9 ASSSGRPSVVSYNEQF
- TRBJ2-1 TRBV30 AWSVTSQNEQF
- TRBJ2-1 TRBV2 ASRTDRLTYNEQF
- TRBJ2-1 TRBV5-1 ASRERLAGIRHEQF
- TRBJ1-1 TRBV28 ASSLSTQAATTEAF
- TRBJ1-4 TRBV5-4 ASSSLEVANEKLF
- TRBJ1-6 TRBV27 ASSWYRDLNSPLH
- TRBJ2-5 TRBV7-7 ASSTGVGETQY
- TRBJ2-5 TRBV30 AWSVRWGRDREETQY
- TRBJ1-5 TRBV3-1/TRBV3-2 ASSQAVNSNQPQH
- TRBJ1-6 TRBV28 ASSFRQGNSPLH
- TRBJ2-3 TRBV28 ASKGTATDTQY
once TRBJ2-7 TRBV18 ASSPPLGGTEQY
- TRBJ2-1 TRBV4-1 ASSPRDGTGIQGEQF
- TRBJ2-7 TRBV6-5 ASSIPADRGYEQY
few TRBJ2-1 TRBV5-6 ASSFRDYSRNEQF
- TRBJ2-1 TRBV29-1 SVEDQGFTYNEQF